The entry below describes one T cell receptor (beta chain). This sample stems from a study of CD8+ T cells in alopecia areata. The V gene's germline CDR1 is MNHEY and CDR2 SVGAGI. CDR3 size: 15 residues. J gave up 6 bases and V 6 bases, and 9 bases lay outside the gene matches. Investigators isolated RNA and reverse transcribed it into cDNA to act as the sequencing template. Repertoires were generated with immunoSEQ multiplex PCR, while TCRdb's copy carries only in-frame clones and drops some. The table records 120,000 or so clones, 45% to 65% of them present only once. The TCR sequence derives from a human donor with alopecia areata. Source: CD4+ T cells sorted from blood, taken at week 0. The chain recombines TRBV6-5 with TRBJ1-4; 8 bases agree with TRBD1. The CDR3 DNA follows: TGTGCCAGCAGGAAGGGGGACAGGTCCCATGAAAAACTGTTTTTT. Translating it yields CASRKGDRSHEKLFF.